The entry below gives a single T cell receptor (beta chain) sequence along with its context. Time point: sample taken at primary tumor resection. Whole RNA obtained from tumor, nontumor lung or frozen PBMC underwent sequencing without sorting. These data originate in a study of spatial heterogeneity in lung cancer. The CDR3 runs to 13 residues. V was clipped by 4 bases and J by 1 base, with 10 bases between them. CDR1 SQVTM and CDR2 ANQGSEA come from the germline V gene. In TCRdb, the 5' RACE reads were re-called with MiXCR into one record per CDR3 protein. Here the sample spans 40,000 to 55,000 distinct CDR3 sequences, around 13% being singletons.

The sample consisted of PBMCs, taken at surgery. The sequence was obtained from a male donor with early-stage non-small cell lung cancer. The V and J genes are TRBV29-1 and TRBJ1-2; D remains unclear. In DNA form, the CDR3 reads TGCAGCGTTGCTTGGGGTATTAACTATGGCTACACCTTC. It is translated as CSVAWGINYGYTF. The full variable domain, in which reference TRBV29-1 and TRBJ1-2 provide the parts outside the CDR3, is SAVISQKPSRDICQRGTSLTIQCQVDSQVTMMFWYRQQPGQSLTLIATANQGSEATYESGFVIDKFPISRPNLTFSTLTVSNMSPEDSSIYLCSVAWGINYGYTFGSGTRLTVV.